Following are 29 T cell receptor beta chains from one sample sequenced in a study of T cells in Graves' hyperthyroidism and ophthalmopathy. RNA transcripts were the template for amplifying TCR beta CDR3 regions. TCR CDR3 underwent first-round RT-PCR with the HTBI primer set. TCRdb ran MiXCR on the multiplex PCR reads and lists one entry per CDR3 protein. The sample has some 720,000 distinct CDR3 sequences; roughly 15% are singletons. The material sequenced was blood. Every receptor here comes from a young man with Graves' hyperthyroidism.

This clonotype was counted a few times. The gene calls are TRBV19 and TRBJ2-3; 8 positions match TRBD1. Germline lookup yields CDR1 LNHDA and CDR2 SQIVND (reference sequence). This CDR3 region has 15 residues. The trim removed 6 bases at V and 4 bases at J, leaving 9 bases unmatched. This CDR3 is CASSSSGTGADTQYF. In nucleotides, the CDR3 is TGTGCCAGTAGCAGCTCCGGGACAGGAGCAGATACGCAGTATTTT.

The J gene is TRBJ2-5, the V gene TRBV12-3 or TRBV12-4; 9 bases map to TRBD2. The CDR3 has 16 residues. Trimming at V came to 7 bases and at J to 4 bases, leaving 13 bases not matched to a gene. The CDR3 coding sequence is TGTGCCAGCACCCCTGGGCAGGGAGCGGGAGGAGAGACCCAGTACTTC. Translation: CASTPGQGAGGETQYF.

This chain links TRBV24-1 with TRBJ2-7, with 9 bases matching TRBD1. Germline CDR1 reads KGHDR; CDR2 reads SFDVKD. This CDR3 contains 14 residues. Losses at the gene ends were 2 bases for V and 3 bases for J; bases not matched to a gene: 1. DNA of the CDR3: TGTGCCACCAGTGATTCGGGACAGGGCTACGAGCAGTACTTC. Its protein is CATSDSGQGYEQYF.

This chain connects TRBV7-2 to TRBJ1-2; D unclear. V dropped 1 base and J dropped 5 bases, with 14 bases sitting between them. The CDR3 is made up of 15 amino acids. CDR1 is SGHTA, CDR2 FQGNSA, per germline. The CDR3 region is CASSLDRTTPYGYTF. The CDR3 bases are TGTGCCAGCAGCTTAGACAGAACCACCCCTTATGGCTACACCTTC.

The chain joins TRBV12-3 or TRBV12-4 to TRBJ2-7; D might be TRBD1 (6 bases). The CDR3 consists of 15 residues. V was cut by 7 bases and J by 0 bases, with 16 bases left in between. In nucleotides, the CDR3 is TGTGCCAGCAATTCCCCGGGACACTTCTCCTACGAGCAGTACTTC. This translates into CASNSPGHFSYEQYF.

This sequence joins TRBV25-1 and TRBJ2-7, with 14 bases lining up with TRBD2. Germline V lookup: CDR1 MGHDK, CDR2 SYGVNS. The CDR3 extends over 16 amino acids. The V gene end was trimmed by 7 bases and the J gene end by 2 bases; junction bases not matched to a gene: 7. The CDR3 nucleotides read TGTGCCAGCACCCCCGGGACTAGCGGGAGTACCTACGAGCAGTACTTC. This gives the protein CASTPGTSGSTYEQYF.

This chain joins TRBV7-9 and TRBJ2-2; 8 bases align to TRBD1. This CDR3 region has 15 residues. Germline values: CDR1 SEHNR, CDR2 FQNEAQ (reference sequence). Trimming at V came to 5 bases and at J to 4 bases, leaving 6 bases not matched to a gene. CDR3 residues: CASSQRTGPTGELFF. CDR3 sequence (DNA): TGTGCCAGCAGCCAGAGGACAGGGCCCACCGGGGAGCTGTTTTTT.

This clonotype was counted only a few times. The chain has TRBV19 and TRBJ2-3; D possibly corresponds to TRBD2 (5 bases). Germline loops: CDR1 LNHDA, CDR2 SQIVND (reference sequence). The CDR3 covers 13 residues. V was clipped by 5 bases and J by 2 bases, with 8 bases between them. The CDR3 reads CASSLANTDTQYF. Here the CDR3 DNA reads TGTGCCAGTAGTCTAGCCAACACAGATACGCAGTATTTT.

At least ten counts were recorded for this clonotype. The chain employs TRBV6-2 or TRBV6-3 and TRBJ2-1; 10 bases map to TRBD1. Germline lookup yields CDR1 MNHEY and CDR2 SVGEGT. The CDR3 length is 19 residues. V shed 2 bases, J shed 0 bases, and the junction held 10 bases outside the gene matches. DNA of the CDR3: TGTGCCAGCAGTTACGGGGACAGGGGTAGCGGCAACTCCTACAATGAGCAGTTCTTC. This codes for CASSYGDRGSGNSYNEQFF.

Many counts were recorded for this clonotype. The chain links TRBV12-3 or TRBV12-4 to TRBJ2-1; D assignment may be TRBD1 or TRBD2 (5 bases each). The length of the CDR3 is 17 residues. With 0 bases removed from V and 4 bases from J, the gap between germline ends came to 16 bases. This chain's CDR3 is CASSLARGSGTYNEQFF. DNA of the CDR3: TGTGCCAGCAGTTTAGCGAGGGGCAGCGGTACGTACAATGAGCAGTTCTTC.

This clonotype was observed a few times. The chain joins TRBV7-9 to TRBJ2-1, with no clear D. Germline V gene data show CDR1 as SEHNR and CDR2 as FQNEAQ (reference sequence). The germline V and J ends were trimmed by 4 bases and 0 bases, with 4 bases remaining between them. The CDR3 runs to 13 residues. The CDR3 spells CASSSFSYNEQFF. The CDR3 DNA reads TGTGCCAGCAGCTCATTCTCCTACAATGAGCAGTTCTTC. Drawing the rest from reference TRBV7-9 and TRBJ2-1, the complete variable domain is DTGVSQNPRHKITKRGQNVTFRCDPISEHNRLYWYRQTLGQGPEFLTYFQNEAQLEKSRLLSDRFSAERPKGSFSTLEIQRTEQGDSAMYLCASSSFSYNEQFFGPGTRLTVL.

This clonotype was counted at least ten times. The chain couples TRBV28 to TRBJ1-1, with a possible D match to TRBD1 (6 bases). The CDR3 extends over 14 amino acids. Germline loops: CDR1 MDHEN, CDR2 SYDVKM. The germline V and J ends were trimmed by 0 bases and 4 bases, with 9 bases remaining between them. The CDR3 DNA reads as TGTGCCAGCAGTTTATGGGGGGCGAGCACTGAAGCTTTCTTT. Its protein product is CASSLWGASTEAFF.

This clonotype came up many times. The chain couples TRBV30 to TRBJ2-7; unclear D gene. This CDR3 comprises 11 residues. Trimming stripped 7 bases from V and 1 base from J, with 8 bases between. Germline CDR1 is GTSNPN and CDR2 is SVGIG (reference sequence). The CDR3 spells CAFGRSYEQYF. The CDR3 DNA sequence: TGTGCCTTCGGTAGATCCTACGAGCAGTACTTC.

This clonotype was detected ten times or more. The genes are TRBV2 and TRBJ1-1; possibly TRBD1 for D (5 bases). The CDR3 spans 10 residues. CDR1 SNHLY and CDR2 FYNNEI come from the germline V gene. V was clipped by 9 bases and J by 6 bases, with 8 bases between them. CDR3 nucleotides: TGTGCCAGTGGGGGGGCTGAAGCTTTCTTT. It encodes CASGGAEAFF.

To note about this clonotype: This clone may be a read error of a much larger clone one base away. For the CDR3, the DNA is TGTGCCAGCTCACCACCGGTGACAGCGAGCGACAATGAGCAGTTCTTC. It specifies CASSPPVTASDNEQFF. This chain uses TRBV9 with TRBJ2-1; weak D call: TRBD1 (5 bases). Trimming removed 7 bases from V and 5 bases from J, with 22 bases in between. The length of the CDR3 is 16 residues. Germline assignment: CDR1 SGDLS and CDR2 YYNGEE.

This clonotype was seen a handful of times. The chain employs TRBV2 and TRBJ2-7; 7 nucleotides line up with TRBD1. Looked up from germline, CDR1 is SNHLY and CDR2 is FYNNEI. The CDR3 runs to 16 residues. J lost 1 base, V lost 6 bases, and 12 bases had no gene match. The CDR3 nucleotides are TGTGCCAGCAGCCCGACATTCGGGACAGCATCCTACGAGCAGTACTTC. Protein sequence: CASSPTFGTASYEQYF. The full variable domain, with the rest looked up from reference TRBV2 and TRBJ2-7, is EPEVTQTPSHQVTQMGQEVILRCVPISNHLYFYWYRQILGQKVEFLVSFYNNEISEKSEIFDDQFSVERPDGSNFTLKIRSTKLEDSAMYFCASSPTFGTASYEQYFGPGTRLTVT.

The V and J genes are TRBV20-1 and TRBJ2-1; 9 bases agree with TRBD2. The CDR3 is 14 residues long. J lost 4 bases, V lost 4 bases, and 5 bases had no gene match. Germline CDR1 is DFQATT and CDR2 is SNEGSKA (reference sequence). The CDR3 loop reads CSATAGGPYNEQFF. CDR3 nucleotide sequence: TGCAGTGCTACAGCGGGAGGCCCATACAATGAGCAGTTCTTC.

This clonotype turned up a few times. The V and J genes are TRBV19 and TRBJ2-7; 7 bases are shared with TRBD2. The germline gives CDR1 LNHDA, CDR2 SQIVND (reference sequence). J gave up 2 bases and V 5 bases, and 6 bases lay outside the gene matches. The CDR3 loop spans 14 amino acids. The CDR3 sequence is CASSSERGTYEQYF. CDR3 DNA: TGTGCCAGTAGTTCCGAGCGGGGCACCTACGAGCAGTACTTC.

This clonotype was observed many times. The V and J genes are TRBV3-1 and TRBJ1-5, with D tentatively TRBD1 (5 bases). The CDR3 sequence is 13 residues long. Germline V CDR1 and CDR2: LGHDT, YNNKEL (reference sequence). The V and J ends lost 0 bases and 5 bases respectively, with 5 bases between them. The CDR3 loop is CASSQEGDQPQHF. CDR3 DNA: TGTGCCAGCAGCCAAGAGGGGGATCAGCCCCAGCATTTT.

This clonotype appeared a few times. A much larger clone differs from this one at a single base, so this may be a read error. J is TRBJ1-4 and V is TRBV12-3 or TRBV12-4; D remains ambiguous. The CDR3 runs to 16 residues. CDR3 bases: TGTGCCAGCAGTTTCTCCTTCATTGGCACTAATGAAGAACTGTTTTTT. It yields the protein CASSFSFIGTNEELFF.

This clonotype appeared a few times. The junction and the germline gene differ at one end; a read error may be behind it. The chain combines TRBV20-1 with TRBJ2-1, with a possible D match to TRBD2 (6 bases). The CDR3 length is 11 residues. Germline V lookup: CDR1 DFQATT, CDR2 SNEGSKA (reference sequence). Written as DNA, the CDR3 is TGCAGTGCTAGAGTGGGTCGGGAGCCGTTCTTC. Protein product: CSARVGREPFF.

This clonotype was recorded at least ten times. The chain couples TRBV7-8 to TRBJ1-5; D remains unclear. This CDR3 contains 12 residues. V was clipped by 5 bases and J by 4 bases, with 6 bases between them. Germline V gives CDR1 SGHVS, CDR2 FQNEAQ. The CDR3 DNA follows: TGTGCCAGCAGCGCCCGGAATCAGCCCCAGCATTTT. Its protein is CASSARNQPQHF. Full variable domain (missing parts from reference TRBV7-8 and TRBJ1-5): GAGVSQSPRYKVAKRGQDVALRCDPISGHVSLFWYQQALGQGPEFLTYFQNEAQLDKSGLPSDRFFAERPEGSVSTLKIQRTQQEDSAVYLCASSARNQPQHFGDGTRLSIL.

This clonotype was counted ten times or more. The chain is built from TRBV7-9 and TRBJ2-1; the match to TRBD2 covers 11 bases. CDR3 length equals 17 residues. With 4 bases clipped from V and 5 bases from J, the junction kept 10 bases outside the gene matches. Germline V CDR1 and CDR2: SEHNR, FQNEAQ (reference sequence). The DNA of the CDR3 is TGTGCCAGCAGCTCACGAACGGGACTAGCGGTCCACAATGAGCAGTTCTTC. It translates to CASSSRTGLAVHNEQFF.

This clonotype has just a few counts. CDR3 residues: CSAEGGLNYEQYF. The CDR3 DNA follows: TGCAGCGCCGAGGGGGGACTTAATTACGAGCAGTACTTC. The V and J genes are TRBV29-1 and TRBJ2-7; D may match TRBD1 or TRBD2 (6 bases each). Looked up from germline, CDR1 is SQVTM and CDR2 is ANQGSEA. Trimming removed 7 bases at V and 4 bases at J, with 17 bases between. The CDR3 covers 13 residues.

The V gene is TRBV28, the J gene TRBJ2-3; TRBD1 matches at 9 bases. V was clipped by 3 bases and J by 4 bases; unmatched bases: 5. Germline V CDR1 and CDR2: MDHEN, SYDVKM. This CDR3 has 15 residues. The CDR3 nucleotides read TGTGCCAGCAGTTTGGGGACAGGGTTTCCAGATACGCAGTATTTT. This codes for CASSLGTGFPDTQYF. Together with reference TRBV28 and TRBJ2-3, the CDR3 gives the full variable domain: DVKVTQSSRYLVKRTGEKVFLECVQDMDHENMFWYRQDPGLGLRLIYFSYDVKMKEKGDIPEGYSVSREKKERFSLILESASTNQTSMYLCASSLGTGFPDTQYFGPGTRLTVL.

The V call is TRBV12-3 or TRBV12-4, the J call TRBJ2-5, with a tentative D call TRBD1 (6 bases). V lost 10 bases and J lost 3, with 15 bases in between. The CDR3 length is 13 residues. This chain's CDR3 is CATNTGFEETQYF. CDR3 coding DNA: TGTGCCACCAACACAGGGTTCGAAGAGACCCAGTACTTC.

The J gene is TRBJ2-1, the V gene TRBV12-3 or TRBV12-4; TRBD1 or TRBD2 may be the D gene (6 bases each). The V end lost 6 bases, the J end lost 0 bases, and 12 bases lay between the germline ends. The CDR3 is made up of 15 amino acids. The CDR3 bases are TGTGCCAGCAGGGGGGGCCGTAGCTCCTACAATGAGCAGTTCTTC. Translated: CASRGGRSSYNEQFF.

In this sample, this clonotype turned up a few times. This chain connects TRBV11-2 to TRBJ1-6, with D uncertain. Germline lookup yields CDR1 SGHAT and CDR2 FQNNGV. This CDR3 is built from 13 residues. V was shortened by 4 bases and J by 10 bases, with 11 bases between the two germline ends. The chain's CDR3 is CASSSVQRSPLHF. Here the CDR3 DNA reads TGTGCCAGCAGCTCGGTCCAAAGGTCACCCCTCCACTTT.

The CDR3 reads CSVRGQNSNEKLFF. The CDR3 coding sequence is TGCAGCGTTCGAGGACAGAATAGTAATGAAAAACTGTTTTTT. The chain uses TRBV29-1 and TRBJ1-4, with a possible D match to TRBD1 (6 bases). Trimming removed 5 bases from V and 4 bases from J, with 14 bases in between. The germline gives CDR1 SQVTM, CDR2 ANQGSEA. The CDR3 loop spans 14 amino acids.